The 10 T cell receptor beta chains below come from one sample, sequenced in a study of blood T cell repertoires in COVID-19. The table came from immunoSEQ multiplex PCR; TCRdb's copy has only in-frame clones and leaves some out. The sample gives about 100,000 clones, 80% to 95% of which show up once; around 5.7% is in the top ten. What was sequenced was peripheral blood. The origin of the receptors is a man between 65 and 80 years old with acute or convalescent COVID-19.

CDR3: CASSLLASGGANEQFF. DNA of the CDR3: TGTGCCAGCAGCTTATTGGCTAGCGGGGGGGCCAATGAGCAGTTCTTC. The J gene is TRBJ2-1, the V gene TRBV7-6; 12 bases agree with TRBD2. Trimming took 2 bases from V and 6 from J; bases not matched to a gene: 5. This CDR3 spans 16 amino acids. Germline V gene data show CDR1 as SGHVS and CDR2 as FNYEAQ.

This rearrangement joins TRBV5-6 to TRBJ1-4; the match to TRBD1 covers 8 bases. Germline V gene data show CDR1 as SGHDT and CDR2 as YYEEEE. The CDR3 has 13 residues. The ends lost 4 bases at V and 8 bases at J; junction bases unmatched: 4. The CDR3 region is CASSGGTGEKLFF. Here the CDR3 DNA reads TGTGCCAGCAGCGGAGGGACAGGAGAAAAACTGTTTTTT.

The CDR3 sequence is CASSLASSMETQYF. The CDR3 bases are TGCGCCAGCAGCTTGGCCAGTAGCATGGAGACCCAGTACTTC. V usage is TRBV5-1 and J usage is TRBJ2-5; D remains ambiguous. Looked up from germline, CDR1 is SGHRS and CDR2 is YFSETQ. With 0 bases removed from V and 5 bases from J, the gap between germline ends came to 11 bases. This CDR3 comprises 14 residues.

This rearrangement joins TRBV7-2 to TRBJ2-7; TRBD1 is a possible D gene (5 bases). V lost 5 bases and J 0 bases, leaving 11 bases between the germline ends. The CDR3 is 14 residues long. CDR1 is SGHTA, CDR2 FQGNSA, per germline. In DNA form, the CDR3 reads TGTGCCAGCAGCCTAACCCAGGGCTCCTACGAGCAGTACTTC. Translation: CASSLTQGSYEQYF.

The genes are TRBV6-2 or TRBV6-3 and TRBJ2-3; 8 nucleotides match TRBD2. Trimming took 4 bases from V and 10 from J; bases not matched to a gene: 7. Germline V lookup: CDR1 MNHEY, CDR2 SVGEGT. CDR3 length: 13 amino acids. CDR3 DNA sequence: TGTGCCAGCAGTTCCGGGACTAGAAGATCGCAGTATTTT. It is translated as CASSSGTRRSQYF.

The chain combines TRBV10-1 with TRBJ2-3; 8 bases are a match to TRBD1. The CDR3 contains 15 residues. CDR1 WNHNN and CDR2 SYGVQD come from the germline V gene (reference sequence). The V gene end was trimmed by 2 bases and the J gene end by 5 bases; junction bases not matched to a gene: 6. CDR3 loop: CASSEGGTGRDTQYF. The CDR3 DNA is TGCGCCAGCAGTGAGGGAGGGACAGGCCGAGATACGCAGTATTTT.

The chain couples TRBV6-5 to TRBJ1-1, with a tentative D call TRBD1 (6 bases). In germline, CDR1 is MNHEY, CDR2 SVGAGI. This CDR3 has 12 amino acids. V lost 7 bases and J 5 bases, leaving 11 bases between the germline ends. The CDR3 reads CASTTGRTEAFF. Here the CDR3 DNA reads TGTGCCAGCACCACAGGGAGAACTGAAGCTTTCTTT.

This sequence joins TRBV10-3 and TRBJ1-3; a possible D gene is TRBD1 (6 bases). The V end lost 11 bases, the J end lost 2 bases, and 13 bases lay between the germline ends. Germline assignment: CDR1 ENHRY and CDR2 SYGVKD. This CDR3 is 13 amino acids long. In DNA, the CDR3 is TGTGCCGTCTACGGACAGCCTGGAAACACCATATATTTT. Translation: CAVYGQPGNTIYF.

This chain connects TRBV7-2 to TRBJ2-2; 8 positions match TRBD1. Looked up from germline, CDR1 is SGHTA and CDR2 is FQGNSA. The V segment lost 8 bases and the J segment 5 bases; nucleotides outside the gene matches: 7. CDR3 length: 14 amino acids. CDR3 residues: CASRRQGATGELFF. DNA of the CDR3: TGTGCCAGCCGGAGGCAGGGGGCGACCGGGGAGCTGTTTTTT.

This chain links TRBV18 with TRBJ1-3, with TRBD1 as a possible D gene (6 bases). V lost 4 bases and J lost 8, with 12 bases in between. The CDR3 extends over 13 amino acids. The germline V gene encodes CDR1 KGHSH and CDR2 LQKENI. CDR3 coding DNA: TGTGCCAGCTCACAAGGACAGACCGACACCATATATTTT. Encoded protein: CASSQGQTDTIYF.